This TCR beta chain was retrieved from a study of cytomegalovirus exposure and HLA in healthy donors (dated by TCRdb to about 2017). Describing the broader study: An earlier analysis of approximately 550 of the donors reported roughly 270 Gb of sequence data and 117 million unique TCR beta sequences from about 179 million T cells. An early release covering roughly 640 HLA-typed donors comprised 300 to 350 gigabases of sequencing data and around 86 million unique TCR sequences. Of the 398 genotyped donors, around 81% fell in the genetic ancestry cluster associated with self-reported Caucasian donors. The study aimed to test whether signatures of past pathogen exposure could be identified by cataloging public T cell receptors. Using immunosequencing, the study profiled T cell repertoires from 666 subjects and related those repertoires to cytomegalovirus serostatus. In addition to the first cohort of 500 to 850 subjects, a separate validation cohort of 120 different subjects was used. To predict cytomegalovirus infection status, the study combined high-throughput TCR immunosequencing, statistical association of individual TCRs with disease status, and machine learning. To study patterns of TCR occurrence, a later analysis re-analyzed previously published TCR beta repertoires from several hundred donors and added high-resolution HLA genotyping. Rather than drawing on any new phenotypic data, the later analysis identified candidate immune exposures from TCR beta sequences and the way those sequences occurred across donors. To decide whether each TCR beta V gene segment behaved as functional or pseudogenic, an earlier analysis of over 500 of the donors relied on high-throughput TCR beta sequencing. Donor age, sex, ethnicity and CMV serostatus were compiled alongside the repertoire data. In a later genetic analysis, genome-wide SNP genotypes for about three fifths of the roughly 670 donors were used, and that subset was treated as a discovery cohort. All discovery cohort repertoires had been generated using a single sequencing platform. HLA typing covered class I and class II loci at four-digit resolution. The number of typed donors differed by locus: roughly 620-640 for A, B, C, DRB1 and DQB1; approximately 540 for DQA1; around 580 for DPA1; and some 450 for DPB1. Roughly five DR-DQ haplotypes were handled as single units for association and clustering, since linkage in the cohort was strong. On average, around 200,000 unique TCR beta nucleotide sequences were sequenced per donor among fewer than 500 genotyped donors of the cohort, with around 19% of those sequences being non-productive. General findings and caveats noted by the study authors: A cluster of highly shared sequence variants was judged likely to be a technical artifact of the sequencing pipeline. A later analysis found that TCR association rates varied across HLA loci, with DRB1 alleles showing the most associated TCRs and HLA-C alleles the fewest. The classifier was reported to diagnose cytomegalovirus status with high specificity and sensitivity in both the original cohort and the validation cohort. Compared with the roughly 700-donor mean, donors in an Asian-associated ancestry cluster had fewer N-insertions in productive TCRs, according to a later genetic analysis. A further reported finding was that TCR beta sequences accurately predicted the HLA-A and HLA-B alleles for most subjects in the first cohort. According to a later analysis, most CMV-associated TCR beta chains appeared to be HLA-restricted, and the HLA associations seemed to be driven largely by CMV exposure. Compared with equally common non-associated chains, HLA-associated TCR beta chains in a later analysis were more clonally expanded and had lower generation probabilities. Because some donors lacked HLA typing at each locus, the association tests relied only on the typed subset. Presence/absence analyses assumed roughly uniform sequencing depth across donors, an assumption that may not hold. Correlated functional status among segregating V segments might be attributable to linkage disequilibrium, but an unknown experimental factor could not be ruled out. Some IMGT-functional V segments, including TRBV6-2 and TRBV6-3, could not be distinguished by the 87-base-pair reads and were therefore excluded. When HLA alleles, especially DR and DQ, strongly co-occurred, TCR associations were difficult to assign to individual alleles. In this cohort, only TCR beta chains were sequenced, and detectable features were limited by the absence of alpha or paired-chain data. A few of the identified cytomegalovirus-associated TCR beta chains were confirmed in vitro to be specific for cytomegalovirus antigens. The only immune exposure information available for the cohort was CMV serostatus. A later analysis associated 16,951 TCR beta sequences with specific HLA alleles at a false discovery rate of 0.05. The authors suggested that the approach could potentially be extended to other disease states and immunological phenotypes. A total of about 180 TCR beta chains were listed by the study as associated with cytomegalovirus. In a later analysis, several top co-occurrence clusters were reported to appear linked to parvovirus B19, influenza, CMV and Epstein-Barr virus. About 17 rarely observed V segments, including chromosome 9 orphons, were excluded from the earlier analysis of several hundred of the donors because counts were too low. An association between a missense DCLRE1C variant and V-gene and J-gene trimming of TCR beta chains was found in a later genetic analysis and replicated in an independent cohort. An earlier analysis of 587 of the donors showed that most TCR beta V segments appeared in productive rearrangements either about 90% or about 30% of the time, which broadly matched IMGT annotations. While some public TCRs were present in many individuals, most TCR sequences turned up only very rarely across donors.

Libraries were built with the immunoSEQ multiplex PCR assay. The multiplex PCR relied on a mix of 60 forward primers for TCR Vbeta segments and 13 reverse primers for TCR Jbeta segments. A multiplex PCR assay on genomic DNA amplified the CDR3 region of rearranged TCR beta genes. On the Illumina HiSeq System, the amplified TCR beta libraries were sequenced as 87-base-pair reads. On the study's bioinformatics: Across the 500 to 850 repertoires, a later analysis counted 78 million or so unique TCR beta chains, 9.5 million to 13 million of which were shared by at least two donors. To remove PCR and sequencing errors, raw reads were error-corrected and collapsed into unique sequences using a nearest-neighbor algorithm that merged closely related sequences. CDR3 sequences were aligned to IMGT reference sequences to assign V, D and J gene segments. For a sequence to be retained, at least a six-nucleotide match to both a V gene segment and a J gene segment was required. A rearrangement counted as productive if the CDR3 had no stop codons and remained in frame with V and J, and every other rearrangement counted as non-productive. CDR3 was defined according to IMGT convention as the region running from the second conserved V-encoded cysteine to the conserved J-encoded phenylalanine. Sequences without an unambiguous match to a single V gene segment were excluded from the earlier analysis of about 600 of the donors. An earlier analysis of approximately 590 of the donors classified V segments as functional when productive rearrangements were above 56.7% and as segregating when the standard deviation between donors was above 5%. A statistical classification framework was built to diagnose cytomegalovirus status from the catalog of TCR beta chain sequences. V and J gene assignment, in a later analysis, came from comparing TCR nucleotide sequences with IMGT/GENE-DB human TR gene sequences. The TCRdist pipeline was used in a later analysis to assign CDR3 sequences and most-parsimonious VDJ recombination scenarios. In a later analysis, each TCR beta chain was defined by its CDR3 amino acid sequence together with its V-gene family, and reads lacking a unique V-gene family were excluded. To address suspected cross-contamination and a sequencing artifact, a later analysis removed approximately 590 highly shared, low-generation-probability nucleotide sequences. In a later analysis, a clonal expansion index for each public chain was calculated from normalized within-repertoire ranks of inferred template counts. A later analysis computed generation probabilities with a VDJ recombination model fitted to out-of-frame rearrangements, and checked the results against IGoR. A later analysis scored TCR-TCR, TCR-HLA and TCR-CMV co-occurrence with hypergeometric tests, applying a repertoire-size bias correction to TCR pairs. A later analysis estimated false discovery rates by permuting HLA or CMV assignments 20 times. In a later analysis, co-occurring TCRs were grouped using DBSCAN, with TCRdist sequence similarity added in when clustering inside HLA-allele-positive subsets. Co-occurrence clustering excluded repertoires with fewer than 30,000 or more than 120,000 public chains, plus five with anomalous nucleotide sharing. TCRdb carries this immuneACCESS record with in-frame sequences only. Its versions omit some clonotypes, under half of them owing to an unresolved V gene in the studies checked, with the rest unexplained. The DNA was the basis for D and trimming; V, J and clone size are from that table. The sample includes fewer than 150,000 clones, with 80% observed a single time. The ten largest clonotypes hold almost 7% of the sample.

In this sample, this clone turned up once. The clone's antigen remains unknown. Base quality data are lacking; no much larger clone is found one base away. The cohort comprised several hundred healthy bone marrow donors. Cohort members were all nominally healthy when sampled, although unrecorded immune exposures were likely present. The donor was CMV seropositive and was included in the group of some 290 seropositive cohort members. A peripheral blood sample was provided by each donor, and peripheral blood mononuclear cells were used for TCR beta sequencing. Genomic DNA was extracted from the blood cell samples with the Qiagen DNeasy Blood Extraction Kit. Relative to germline, V is 1 base shorter and J is 10 bases shorter, with 7 bases between their ends. As encoded in the germline V gene (reference sequence), CDR1 is SEHNR while CDR2 is FQNEAQ. The CDR3 runs 11 residues from the cysteine to the phenylalanine. Only the CDR3 part of the read is kept: 33 bases, read in frame from the first base.

Material for sequencing was PBMCs. This clonotype was sampled from a man between 40 and 49 years old in good health and CMV-seropositive. Recombination connected TRBV7-9 to TRBJ1-1, with TRBD1 tentatively as D gene (6 bases match). The CDR3 has the sequence CASSLGGPAFF. The DNA sequence is as follows: TGTGCCAGCAGCTTAGGGGGGCCAGCTTTCTTT. Joined to the reference TRBV7-9 and TRBJ1-1 proteins, this CDR3 gives the full variable domain: DTGVSQNPRHKITKRGQNVTFRCDPISEHNRLYWYRQTLGQGPEFLTYFQNEAQLEKSRLLSDRFSAERPKGSFSTLEIQRTEQGDSAMYLCASSLGGPAFFGQGTRLTVV.